This T cell receptor (beta chain) was captured by sequencing in a study of blood T cell repertoires in COVID-19. Some clones are missing from TCRdb's copy, which holds only in-frame ones; the method was immunoSEQ multiplex PCR. Of around 300,000 clones listed, more than 85% were seen once; the top ten hold approximately 2%. CDR3 length: 16 amino acids. Trimming removed 2 bases from V and 1 base from J, with 12 bases in between. CDR1 is SGHTA, CDR2 FQGNSA, per germline. Material: peripheral blood. This receptor was obtained from a woman in her twenties or thirties with COVID-19, enrolled during active disease. This rearrangement joins TRBV7-2 to TRBJ1-3; D is uncertain. The CDR3 nucleotides read TGTGCCAGCAGCTTATCAAACATTAAATCTGGAAACACCATATATTTT. Translating gives CASSLSNIKSGNTIYF. The complete variable domain, with remaining parts taken from reference TRBV7-2 and TRBJ1-3, reads GAGVSQSPSNKVTEKGKDVELRCDPISGHTALYWYRQSLGQGLEFLIYFQGNSAPDKSGLPSDRFSAERTGGSVSTLTIQRTQQEDSAVYLCASSLSNIKSGNTIYFGEGSWLTVV.